This record covers a single T cell receptor (beta chain). Its antigen is still unknown. No clone much larger than this one lies a single base away; base qualities are absent. CDR3 length: 12 amino acids, cysteine to phenylalanine. Left in the record is the CDR3 DNA by itself, 36 bases read in frame from the first base. CDR1 and CDR2 are read off the germline V gene (reference sequence) as SGHNT and YYREEE. V sheds 5 bases and J sheds 5 bases, leaving 9 bases between their ends. TCR CDR3 regions were amplified from genomic DNA by multiplex PCR using the deep immunoSEQ assay. For each cell subset, the extracted genomic DNA was distributed evenly across all wells of several immunoSEQ 96-well plates, and each plate served as one replicate. For sorted subsets, each replicate PCR was loaded with about 0.2 ug genomic DNA, equivalent to 30,000 or so T cell genomes. The purified libraries were quantified using a Qubit 3.0 fluorometer, sized with a Bioanalyzer 2100, and then quantified again using the KAPA Library Quantification kit. Each immunoSEQ 96-well plate was sequenced on its own single-read 150-cycle Illumina NextSeq 550 flow cell. The authors' pipeline ran thus. Because the immunoSEQ output included only junctional sequences and no quality scores, the filtering could not be the same as the filtering used for full-length reads. To assign V/J genes and CDR3, sequences were annotated against IMGT germline references using PyIR, a Python wrapper for IgBLAST v1.9. Reads with weak V/J assignments (E-value above 1e-6), missing CDR3, stop codons, out-of-frame junctions, or ambiguous translated residues were removed. A V3J clonotype was defined by an identical inferred V gene, J gene, and CDR3 amino acid sequence. Percentage overlap between repertoires was calculated by dividing the number of shared unique clonotypes by the size of the smaller repertoire. Three approaches were used to assess repertoire richness: RTK rarefaction, the Chao1 estimator, and Recon v2.1 estimates of unobserved clonotypes. Generation probabilities for all TCRbeta clonotypes obtained by the gDNA method from a handful of donors were computed using OLGA. TCRdb provides this immuneACCESS table in a form limited to in-frame rearrangements. Some clones are lacking; in checked studies, under half of them reflect an unresolved V gene, and why the rest are absent is not known. That table supplies the V and J calls and clone size; D and trimming were determined from the DNA. The sample table records hundreds of thousands of clones; approximately 97% of these occur just once. The ten largest account for less than 0.25% of the sample.

CD8 naive samples were obtained by positive selection for CCR7 among CD45RO-negative cells, yielding a CD45RA+CCR7+ population from which TemRA cells were excluded. Healthy HIV-negative adults with no recently reported acute infections or vaccinations were included as donors. All donors were Caucasian adults living in Nashville, Tennessee, USA. Blood was obtained by leukapheresis, after which PBMCs were separated by Ficoll-Histopaque density gradient centrifugation and cryopreserved in liquid nitrogen vapor phase. Purity and quantity of every magnetically sorted T cell population were checked by analytical flow cytometry. From each sorted fraction, genomic DNA was isolated and quantified by UV absorbance on a Nanodrop 2000c. This specimen comes from a study of shared clonotypes between healthy human individuals (dated by TCRdb to 2020 to 2022). The study in broad terms: The cohort comprised a couple of women and a few men aged 18 to 49 years. For each donor, CD4 naive and CD4 memory were each run on three plates, CD8 naive on two plates, and CD8 memory on one plate. Blood TCR repertoires of roughly five healthy adults were deeply sequenced to estimate repertoire size and the extent of clonotype sharing between individuals. Different laboratories and diverse techniques were used to prepare libraries and sequence TCR repertoires, to increase sequencing depth and limit assay-specific biases. Each donor's leukapheresis produced roughly between roughly 0.85 and 9.5 billion PBMCs. General findings and caveats noted by the study authors: Estimated clonotype richness was generally larger for naive than for memory subsets. Based on pairwise subsampling, the degree of clonotype sharing among donors was expected to be affected by sequencing depth. Higher generation probabilities were observed for clonotypes shared by all four sorted-subset donors than for non-shared clonotypes. Sampling was restricted to blood, and TCR repertoires in tissues likely differ from the TCR repertoires found in blood. Because the study included a small number of donors, the genetic and exposure-history diversity represented was limited. Sharing across four donors was observed for around 5% of naive CD4, over 3% of naive CD8, 2.3% of memory CD4, and roughly 0.4% of memory CD8 clonotypes. Incomplete sequencing was indicated by rarefaction of sorted-subset datasets, despite the large sequencing depth.

The sample taken for sequencing was naive CD8+ T cells sorted from blood. Reading the label with the study, this specimen's cell subset or site is: CD45RA+CCR7+. The receptor's source is a man aged 30 to 45 in good health. The chain uses TRBV5-4 and TRBJ2-3, with no D gene named confidently. This receptor carries the CDR3 CASSLSEDTQYF. The DNA reads TGTGCCAGCAGTCTTTCGGAAGATACGCAGTATTTT.